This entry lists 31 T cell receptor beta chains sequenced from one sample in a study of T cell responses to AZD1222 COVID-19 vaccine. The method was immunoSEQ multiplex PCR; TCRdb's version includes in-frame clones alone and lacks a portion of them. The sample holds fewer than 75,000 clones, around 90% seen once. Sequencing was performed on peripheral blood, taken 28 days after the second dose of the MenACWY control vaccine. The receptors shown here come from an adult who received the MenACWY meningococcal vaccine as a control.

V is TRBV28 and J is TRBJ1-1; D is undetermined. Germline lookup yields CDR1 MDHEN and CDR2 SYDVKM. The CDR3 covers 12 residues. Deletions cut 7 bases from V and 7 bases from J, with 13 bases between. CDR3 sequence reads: CASTNTNGEAFF. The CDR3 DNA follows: TGTGCCAGCACCAACACGAACGGTGAAGCTTTCTTT.

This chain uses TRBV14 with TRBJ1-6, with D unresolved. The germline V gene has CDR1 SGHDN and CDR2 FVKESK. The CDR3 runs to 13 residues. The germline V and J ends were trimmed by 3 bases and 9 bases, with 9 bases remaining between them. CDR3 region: CASSQGSASPLHF. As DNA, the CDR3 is TGTGCCAGCAGCCAGGGATCAGCTTCACCCCTCCACTTT.

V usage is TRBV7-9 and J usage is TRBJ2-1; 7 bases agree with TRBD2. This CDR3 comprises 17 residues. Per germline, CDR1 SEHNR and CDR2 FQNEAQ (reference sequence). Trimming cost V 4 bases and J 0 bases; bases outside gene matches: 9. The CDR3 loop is CASSSPSSGSSYNEQFF. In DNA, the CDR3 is TGTGCCAGCAGCTCTCCGAGTAGCGGGTCCTCCTACAATGAGCAGTTCTTC.

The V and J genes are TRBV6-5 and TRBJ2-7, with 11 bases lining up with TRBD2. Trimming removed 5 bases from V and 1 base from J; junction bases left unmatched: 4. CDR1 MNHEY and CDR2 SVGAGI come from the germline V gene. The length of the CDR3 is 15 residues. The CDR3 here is CASSHTSGRSYEQYF. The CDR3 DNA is TGTGCCAGCAGTCACACTAGCGGGAGATCCTACGAGCAGTACTTC.

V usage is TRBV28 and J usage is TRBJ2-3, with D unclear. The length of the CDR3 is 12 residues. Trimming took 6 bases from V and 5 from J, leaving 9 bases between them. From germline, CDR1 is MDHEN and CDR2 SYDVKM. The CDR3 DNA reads TGTGCCAGCAGGCTTGACGGAGATACGCAGTATTTT. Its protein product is CASRLDGDTQYF.

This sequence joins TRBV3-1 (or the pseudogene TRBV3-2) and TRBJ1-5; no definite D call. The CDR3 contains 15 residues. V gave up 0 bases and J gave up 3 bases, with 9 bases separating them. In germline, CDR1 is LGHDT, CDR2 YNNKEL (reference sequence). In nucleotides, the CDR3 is TGTGCCAGCAGCCAAGATCTGAGTTACAATCAGCCCCAGCATTTT. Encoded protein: CASSQDLSYNQPQHF.

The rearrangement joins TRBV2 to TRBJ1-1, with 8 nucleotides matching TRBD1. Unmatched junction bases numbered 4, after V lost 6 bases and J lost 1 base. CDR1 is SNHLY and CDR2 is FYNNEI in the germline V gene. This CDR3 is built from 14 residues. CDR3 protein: CASRDRVANTEAFF. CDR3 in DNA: TGTGCCAGCAGGGACAGGGTGGCGAACACTGAAGCTTTCTTT.

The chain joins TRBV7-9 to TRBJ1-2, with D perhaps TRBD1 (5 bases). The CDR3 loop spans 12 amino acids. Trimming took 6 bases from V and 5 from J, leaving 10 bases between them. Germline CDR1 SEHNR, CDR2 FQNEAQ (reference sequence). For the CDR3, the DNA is TGTGCCAGCAGGGGCGGGGGGTATGGCTACACCTTC. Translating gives CASRGGGYGYTF.

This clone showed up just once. Here the CDR3 reads CAWKRLGYYEQYF. In DNA form, the CDR3 reads TGTGCCTGGAAACGGCTAGGATACTACGAGCAGTACTTC. The chain carries TRBV30 and TRBJ2-7; no clear D gene. The V end was cut by 4 bases, the J end by 3 bases, with 13 bases between. The CDR3 covers 13 residues. Germline V lookup: CDR1 GTSNPN, CDR2 SVGIG (reference sequence).

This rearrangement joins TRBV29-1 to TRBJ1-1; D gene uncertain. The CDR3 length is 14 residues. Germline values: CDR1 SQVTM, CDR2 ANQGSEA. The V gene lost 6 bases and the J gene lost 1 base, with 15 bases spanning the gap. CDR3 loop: CSVAPPARNTEAFF. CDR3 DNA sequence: TGCAGCGTCGCGCCCCCGGCCCGGAACACTGAAGCTTTCTTT. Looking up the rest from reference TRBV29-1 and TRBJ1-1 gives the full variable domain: SAVISQKPSRDICQRGTSLTIQCQVDSQVTMMFWYRQQPGQSLTLIATANQGSEATYESGFVIDKFPISRPNLTFSTLTVSNMSPEDSSIYLCSVAPPARNTEAFFGQGTRLTVV.

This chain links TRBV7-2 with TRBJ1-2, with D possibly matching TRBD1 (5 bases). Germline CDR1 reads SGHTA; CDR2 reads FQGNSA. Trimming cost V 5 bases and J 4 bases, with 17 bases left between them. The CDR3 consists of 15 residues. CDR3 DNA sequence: TGTGCCAGCAGCCCCCCCACGGGGGTACTCTATGGCTACACCTTC. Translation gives CASSPPTGVLYGYTF. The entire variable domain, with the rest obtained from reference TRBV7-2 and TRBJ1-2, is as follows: GAGVSQSPSNKVTEKGKDVELRCDPISGHTALYWYRQSLGQGLEFLIYFQGNSAPDKSGLPSDRFSAERTGGSVSTLTIQRTQQEDSAVYLCASSPPTGVLYGYTFGSGTRLTVV.

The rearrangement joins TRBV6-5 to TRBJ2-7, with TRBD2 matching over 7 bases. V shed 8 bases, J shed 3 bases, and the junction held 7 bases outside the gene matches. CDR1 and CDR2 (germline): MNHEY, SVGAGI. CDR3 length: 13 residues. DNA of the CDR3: TGTGCCAGCGCGGGGACTAATCTCTACGAGCAGTACTTC. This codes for CASAGTNLYEQYF.

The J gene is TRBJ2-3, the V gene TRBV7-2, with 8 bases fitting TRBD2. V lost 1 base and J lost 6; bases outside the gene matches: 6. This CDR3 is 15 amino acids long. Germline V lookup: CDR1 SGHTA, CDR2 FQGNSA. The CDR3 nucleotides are TGTGCCAGCAGCTTAGACCGCGCGGGAGGTGATACGCAGTATTTT. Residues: CASSLDRAGGDTQYF.

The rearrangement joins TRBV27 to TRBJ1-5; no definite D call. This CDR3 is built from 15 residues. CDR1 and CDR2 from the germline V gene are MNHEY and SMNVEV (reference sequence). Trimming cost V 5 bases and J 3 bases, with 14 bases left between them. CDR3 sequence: CASSPSGSLNQPQHF. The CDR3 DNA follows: TGTGCCAGCAGTCCAAGTGGGAGCCTCAATCAGCCCCAGCATTTT.

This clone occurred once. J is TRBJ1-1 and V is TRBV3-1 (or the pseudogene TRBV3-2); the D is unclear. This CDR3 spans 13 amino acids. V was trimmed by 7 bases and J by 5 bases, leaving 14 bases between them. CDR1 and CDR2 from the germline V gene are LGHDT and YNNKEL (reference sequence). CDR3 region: CASTPRAETEAFF. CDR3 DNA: TGTGCCAGCACCCCCCGGGCGGAGACTGAAGCTTTCTTT.

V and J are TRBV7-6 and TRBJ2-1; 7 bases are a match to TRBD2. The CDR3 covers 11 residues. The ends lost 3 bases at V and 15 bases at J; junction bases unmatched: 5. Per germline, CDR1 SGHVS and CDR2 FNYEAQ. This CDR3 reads CASSFGLEWFF. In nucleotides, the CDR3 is TGTGCCAGCAGCTTCGGACTAGAGTGGTTCTTC.

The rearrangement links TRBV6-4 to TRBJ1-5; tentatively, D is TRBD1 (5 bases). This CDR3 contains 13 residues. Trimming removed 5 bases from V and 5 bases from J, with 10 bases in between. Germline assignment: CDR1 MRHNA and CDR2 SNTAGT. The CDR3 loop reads CASSPGEDQPQHF. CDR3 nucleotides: TGTGCCAGCAGTCCGGGGGAGGATCAGCCCCAGCATTTT.

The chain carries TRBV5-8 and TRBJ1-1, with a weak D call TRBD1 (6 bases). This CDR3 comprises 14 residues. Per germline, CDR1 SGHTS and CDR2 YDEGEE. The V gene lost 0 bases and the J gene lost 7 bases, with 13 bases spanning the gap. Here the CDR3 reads CASSLGRGGGEAFF. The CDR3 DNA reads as TGTGCCAGCAGCTTGGGGAGGGGAGGGGGTGAAGCTTTCTTT.

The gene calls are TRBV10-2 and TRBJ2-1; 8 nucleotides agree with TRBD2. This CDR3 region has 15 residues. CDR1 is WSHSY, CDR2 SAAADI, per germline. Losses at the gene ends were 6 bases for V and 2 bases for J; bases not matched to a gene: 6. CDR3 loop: CASSISGITYNEQFF. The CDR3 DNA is TGCGCCAGCAGCATTAGCGGGATCACCTACAATGAGCAGTTCTTC.

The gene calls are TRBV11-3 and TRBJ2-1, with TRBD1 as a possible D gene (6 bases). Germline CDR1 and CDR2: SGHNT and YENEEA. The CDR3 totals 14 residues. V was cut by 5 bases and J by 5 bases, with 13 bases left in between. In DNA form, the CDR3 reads TGTGCCAGCAGCAGAGGGGGTACCGACAATGAGCAGTTCTTC. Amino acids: CASSRGGTDNEQFF.

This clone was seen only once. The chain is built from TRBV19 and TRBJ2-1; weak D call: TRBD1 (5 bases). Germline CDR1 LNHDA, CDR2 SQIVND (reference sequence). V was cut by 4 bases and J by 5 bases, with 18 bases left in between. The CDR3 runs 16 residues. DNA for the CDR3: TGTGCCAGTAGTAAGGCAGGCCCAGTGGGGCACAATGAGCAGTTCTTC. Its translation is CASSKAGPVGHNEQFF.

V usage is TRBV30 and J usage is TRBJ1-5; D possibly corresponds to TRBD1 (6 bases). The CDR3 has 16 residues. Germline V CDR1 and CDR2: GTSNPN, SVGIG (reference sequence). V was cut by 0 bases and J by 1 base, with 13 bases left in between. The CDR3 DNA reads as TGTGCCTGGAGTGTATTGACAGGAGACAGCAATCAGCCCCAGCATTTT. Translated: CAWSVLTGDSNQPQHF.

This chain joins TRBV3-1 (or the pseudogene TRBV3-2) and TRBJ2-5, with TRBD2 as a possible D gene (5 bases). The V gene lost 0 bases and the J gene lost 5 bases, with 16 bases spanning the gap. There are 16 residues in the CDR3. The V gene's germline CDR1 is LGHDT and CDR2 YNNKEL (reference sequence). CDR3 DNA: TGTGCCAGCAGCCAAGATCTTTCTAGCTTGGGGGAGACCCAGTACTTC. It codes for CASSQDLSSLGETQYF.

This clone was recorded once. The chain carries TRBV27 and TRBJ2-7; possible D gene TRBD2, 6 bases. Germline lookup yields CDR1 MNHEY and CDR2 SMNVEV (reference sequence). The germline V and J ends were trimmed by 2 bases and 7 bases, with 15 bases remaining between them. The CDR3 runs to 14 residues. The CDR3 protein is CASSLVAVGLEQYF. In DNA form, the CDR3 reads TGTGCCAGCAGTTTAGTAGCGGTTGGTTTGGAGCAGTACTTC.

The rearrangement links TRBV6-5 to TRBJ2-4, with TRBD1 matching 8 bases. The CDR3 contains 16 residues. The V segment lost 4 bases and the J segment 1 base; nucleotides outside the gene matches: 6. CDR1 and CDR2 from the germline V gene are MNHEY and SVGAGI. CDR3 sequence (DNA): TGTGCCAGCAGTTCACAGGGGGTTGGGGCCAAAAACATTCAGTACTTC. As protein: CASSSQGVGAKNIQYF.

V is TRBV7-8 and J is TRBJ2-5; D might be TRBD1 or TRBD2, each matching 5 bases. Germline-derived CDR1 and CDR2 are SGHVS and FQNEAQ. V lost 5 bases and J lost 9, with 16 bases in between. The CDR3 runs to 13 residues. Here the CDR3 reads CASSPTGTLAQYF. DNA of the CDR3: TGTGCCAGCAGCCCGACCGGGACCCTGGCCCAGTACTTC.

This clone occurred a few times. CDR3 sequence reads: CASSGQGYNTEAFF. The CDR3 bases are TGCGCCAGCAGTGGGCAGGGGTACAACACTGAAGCTTTCTTT. The V gene is TRBV10-2, the J gene TRBJ1-1, with a weak D call TRBD1 (6 bases). There are 14 residues in the CDR3. The ends were cut back, 4 bases at V and 2 bases at J, with 11 bases in the middle. Germline V lookup: CDR1 WSHSY, CDR2 SAAADI.

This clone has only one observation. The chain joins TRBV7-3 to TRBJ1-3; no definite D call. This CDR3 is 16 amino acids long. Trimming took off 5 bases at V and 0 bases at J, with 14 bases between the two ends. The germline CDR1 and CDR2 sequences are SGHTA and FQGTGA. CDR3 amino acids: CASSPREASSGNTIYF. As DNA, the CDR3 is TGTGCCAGCAGCCCCCGGGAGGCCAGCTCTGGAAACACCATATATTTT.

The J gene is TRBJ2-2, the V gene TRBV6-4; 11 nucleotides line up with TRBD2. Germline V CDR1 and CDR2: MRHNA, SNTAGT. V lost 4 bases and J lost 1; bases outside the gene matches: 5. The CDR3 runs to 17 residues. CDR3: CASSGGTSGENTGELFF. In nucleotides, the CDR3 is TGTGCCAGCAGTGGTGGGACTAGCGGAGAGAACACCGGGGAGCTGTTTTTT.

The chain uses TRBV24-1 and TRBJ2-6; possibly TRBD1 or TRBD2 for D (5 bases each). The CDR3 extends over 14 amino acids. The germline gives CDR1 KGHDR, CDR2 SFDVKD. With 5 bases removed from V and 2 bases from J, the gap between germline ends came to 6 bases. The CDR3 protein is CATSGDAGANVLTF. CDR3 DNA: TGTGCCACCAGTGGGGACGCTGGGGCCAACGTCCTGACTTTC.

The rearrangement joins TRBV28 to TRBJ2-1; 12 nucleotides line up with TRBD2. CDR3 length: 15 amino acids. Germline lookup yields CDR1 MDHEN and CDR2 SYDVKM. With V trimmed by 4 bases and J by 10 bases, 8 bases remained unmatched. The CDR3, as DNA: TGTGCCAGCAGTTCACTGAGACTAGCGGGAGTGGAGCAGTTCTTC. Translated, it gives CASSSLRLAGVEQFF.